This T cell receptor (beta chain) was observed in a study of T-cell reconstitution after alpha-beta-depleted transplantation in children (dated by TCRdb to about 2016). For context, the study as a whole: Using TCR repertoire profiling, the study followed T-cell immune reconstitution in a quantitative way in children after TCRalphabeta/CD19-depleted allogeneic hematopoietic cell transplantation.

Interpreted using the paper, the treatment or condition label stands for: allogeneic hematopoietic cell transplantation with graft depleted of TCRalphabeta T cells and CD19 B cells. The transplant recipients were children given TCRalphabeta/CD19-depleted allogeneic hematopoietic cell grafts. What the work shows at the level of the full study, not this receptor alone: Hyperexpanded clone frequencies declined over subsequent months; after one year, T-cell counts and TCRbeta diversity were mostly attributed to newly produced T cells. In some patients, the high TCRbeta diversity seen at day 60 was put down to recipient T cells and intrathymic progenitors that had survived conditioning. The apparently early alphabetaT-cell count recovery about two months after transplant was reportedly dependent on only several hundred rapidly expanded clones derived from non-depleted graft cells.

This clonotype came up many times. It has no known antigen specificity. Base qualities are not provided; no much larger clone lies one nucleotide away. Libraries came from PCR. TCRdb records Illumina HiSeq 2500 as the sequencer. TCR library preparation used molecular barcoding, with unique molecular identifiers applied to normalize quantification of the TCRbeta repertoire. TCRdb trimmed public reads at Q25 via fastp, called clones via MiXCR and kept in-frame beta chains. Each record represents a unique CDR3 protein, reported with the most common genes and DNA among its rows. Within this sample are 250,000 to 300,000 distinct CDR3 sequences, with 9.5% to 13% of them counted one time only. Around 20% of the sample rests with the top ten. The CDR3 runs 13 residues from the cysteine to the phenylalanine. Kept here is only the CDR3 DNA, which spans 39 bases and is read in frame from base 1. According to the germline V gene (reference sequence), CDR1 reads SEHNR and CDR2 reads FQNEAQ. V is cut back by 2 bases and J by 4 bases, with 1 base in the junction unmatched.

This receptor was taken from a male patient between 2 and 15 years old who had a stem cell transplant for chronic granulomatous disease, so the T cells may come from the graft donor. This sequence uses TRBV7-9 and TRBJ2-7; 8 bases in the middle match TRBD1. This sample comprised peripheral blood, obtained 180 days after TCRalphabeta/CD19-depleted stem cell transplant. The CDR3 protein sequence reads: CASSLRDRYEQYF. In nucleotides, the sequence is TGTGCCAGCAGCTTAAGGGACAGGTACGAGCAGTACTTC.